This T cell receptor (beta chain) was recovered during a study of cytomegalovirus exposure and HLA in healthy donors. Overall study context: The 120 million or so unique TCR beta sequences, from roughly 180 million T cells, were found by an earlier analysis.

Primers included in the PCR were 60 Vbeta and 13 Jbeta primers. Clones were sequenced by immunoSEQ multiplex PCR, and TCRdb holds only the in-frame ones, with some missing. The table records approximately 130,000 clones, over 75% of them present only once. Whole-study results and caveats: There were some public TCRs occurring in many donors, but most TCR sequences were rare. Highest at DRB1 and lowest at HLA-C, TCR association rates differed among HLA loci in a later analysis.

Remarks on this clone: The antigen is undetermined.

Trimming took off 6 bases at V and 1 base at J, with 24 bases between the two ends. The germline V gene encodes CDR1 MNHEY and CDR2 SMNVEV (reference sequence). The CDR3 spans 18 residues. The genes are TRBV27 and TRBJ1-1; D possibly corresponds to TRBD1 (6 bases). The clonotype comes from a boy aged 5-17 years in good health and CMV-seronegative. The specimen sequenced was PBMCs. CDR3 residues: CASRQWGTTKLRNTEAFF. For the CDR3, the DNA is TGTGCCAGCAGACAATGGGGGACAACCAAACTGAGGAACACTGAAGCTTTCTTT.